This is a list of T cell receptor beta chains from one sample in a study of graft-versus-host responses after intestinal transplantation. TCRdb's copy holds only in-frame clones and misses some; the assay was immunoSEQ multiplex PCR. The table has tens of thousands of clones, around 90% seen once. No antigen is known for these receptors. The sequencing here drew on unstimulated CD8+ T cells sorted from spleen or lymph node cells, taken before intestinal transplant. These receptors originate from a human donor who received an intestinal transplant. CDR3s include the opening cysteine and the closing phenylalanine or tryptophan. The order of the fields is J gene, V gene, D gene, CDR3 DNA, CDR3 protein. D genes are given only for firm matches.

>TRBJ1-5|TRBV4-1|.
TGCGCCAGCAGCATGGCAGACAATCAGCCCCAGCATTTT
CASSMADNQPQHF
>TRBJ2-3|TRBV28|.
TGTGCCAGCAGTTTACTCACCCCCGACAGACACAGCACAGATACGCAGTATTTT
CASSLLTPDRHSTDTQYF
>TRBJ2-2|TRBV25-1|.
TGTGCCAGCAGTCCCCGCGGGCTGTTTTTT
CASSPRGLFF
>TRBJ2-1|TRBV27|TRBD2
TGTGCCAGCAGGACCGCTAGCGGGAGCTCCTACAATGAGCAGTTCTTC
CASRTASGSSYNEQFF
>TRBJ2-7|TRBV7-8|TRBD1
TGTGCCAGCAGCCCTTTTAGGACAGGACCCTACGAGCAGTACTTC
CASSPFRTGPYEQYF
>TRBJ2-7|TRBV30|.
TGTGCCTGGAGTGACGTGCCCCCGACTATTCAGTACTTC
CAWSDVPPTIQYF
>TRBJ2-7|TRBV11-2|.
TGTGCCAGCAGCTTAGACGGGATAGCCTACGAGCAGTACTTC
CASSLDGIAYEQYF
>TRBJ2-1|TRBV16|.
TGTGCCAGCAGCCAATATTCGGGGAATGAGCAGTTCTTC
CASSQYSGNEQFF
>TRBJ1-1|TRBV28|.
TGTGCCAGCAGTTTGAAGTGGCAGGGAGGTGTGAACACTGAAGCTTTCTTT
CASSLKWQGGVNTEAFF
>TRBJ2-7|TRBV6-5|.
TGTGCCAGCAGACTGGGGGGGCCGGGCGAGCAGTACTTC
CASRLGGPGEQYF
>TRBJ1-2|TRBV4-1|.
TGCGCCAGCAGCCAAGATCCGGGCAGGGCTGTCTATGGCTACACCTTC
CASSQDPGRAVYGYTF
>TRBJ2-7|TRBV13|TRBD1
TGTGCCAGCAGCACGGGACAGGTCTCCTACGAGCAGTACTTC
CASSTGQVSYEQYF